This entry is about one TCR beta chain. The entry originates in a study of T cell clonotyping in hematopoietic cell transplantation. Looking at the study overall: Pretransplant recipient samples were taken after cytoreduction.

Profiling relied on immunoSEQ multiplex PCR, and the TCRdb table lists in-frame clones only, not all of them. The table lists around 19,000 clones, roughly 82% of them singletons. Time point defined: recipient sample about 28 days before transplant, after cytoreduction. Samples: about 28 days before transplant, then days 30, 100 and 180 after. This TCR derives from a man aged 50 to 60 with acute myeloid leukemia. Some clones in this sample may be carry-over from other donors' samples. Sequenced here: peripheral blood mononuclear cells, sampled before stem cell transplant.

CDR3 nucleotides: TGTGCCAGCAGTTTATCAGGGTACGGGCAGCCCCAGCATTTT. It encodes CASSLSGYGQPQHF. The V gene is TRBV27, the J gene TRBJ1-5, with D unresolved. Germline-derived CDR1 and CDR2 are MNHEY and SMNVEV (reference sequence). The length of the CDR3 is 14 residues. V gave up 0 bases and J gave up 7 bases, with 10 bases separating them.